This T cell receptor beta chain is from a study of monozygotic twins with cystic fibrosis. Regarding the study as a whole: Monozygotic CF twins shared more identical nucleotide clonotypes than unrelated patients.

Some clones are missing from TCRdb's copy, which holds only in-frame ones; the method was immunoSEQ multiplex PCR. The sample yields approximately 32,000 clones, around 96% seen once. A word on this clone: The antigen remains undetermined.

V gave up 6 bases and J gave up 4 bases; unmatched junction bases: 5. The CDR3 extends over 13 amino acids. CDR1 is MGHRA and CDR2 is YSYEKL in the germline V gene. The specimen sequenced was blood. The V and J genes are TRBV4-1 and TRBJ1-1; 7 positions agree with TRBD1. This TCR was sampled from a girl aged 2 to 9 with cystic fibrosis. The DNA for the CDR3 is TGCGCCAGCAGTCTGGGGACAGCCACTGAAGCTTTCTTT. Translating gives CASSLGTATEAFF.